At least ten counts were recorded for the clone carrying this TCR beta chain. The data were taken from a study of low-dose radiotherapy and immunotherapy resistance in tumors. Whole-study context: While receiving nivolumab 240 mg every two weeks, patients also received ipilimumab 1 mg/kg every six weeks, both intravenously. Patients took aspirin (300 mg orally, daily) for four cycles beginning at cycle 1 day 1.

TRAV- and TRBV-specific primers, spanning alpha and beta chains, primed first-strand cDNA. TCRs were amplified for approximately 21 PCR cycles with a constant-region primer and V-primer adapter. TCRdb re-derived calls from the reads in MiXCR, one entry per CDR3 protein. Here the sample spans approximately 45,000 distinct CDR3 sequences, 25% to 30% being singletons. Time point described: after trial treatment. Treatment given: LDRT plus nivolumab, ipilimumab, low-dose cyclophosphamide and aspirin (RACIN trial). Low-dose radiotherapy, low-dose cyclophosphamide, aspirin, ipilimumab and nivolumab were all given to the donors. The source of this sequence is a male donor with prostate cancer. Sample: PBMCs, taken after low-dose radiotherapy plus immunotherapy.

This chain's CDR3 is CASSSPGQLMNTEAFF. The CDR3 region has the DNA TGTGCCAGCAGCTCACCGGGACAGCTTATGAACACTGAAGCTTTCTTT. The chain couples TRBV11-2 to TRBJ1-1, with 7 positions matching TRBD1. The CDR3 contains 16 residues. The V gene end was trimmed by 4 bases and the J gene end by 0 bases; junction bases not matched to a gene: 8. CDR1 and CDR2 (germline): SGHAT, FQNNGV.